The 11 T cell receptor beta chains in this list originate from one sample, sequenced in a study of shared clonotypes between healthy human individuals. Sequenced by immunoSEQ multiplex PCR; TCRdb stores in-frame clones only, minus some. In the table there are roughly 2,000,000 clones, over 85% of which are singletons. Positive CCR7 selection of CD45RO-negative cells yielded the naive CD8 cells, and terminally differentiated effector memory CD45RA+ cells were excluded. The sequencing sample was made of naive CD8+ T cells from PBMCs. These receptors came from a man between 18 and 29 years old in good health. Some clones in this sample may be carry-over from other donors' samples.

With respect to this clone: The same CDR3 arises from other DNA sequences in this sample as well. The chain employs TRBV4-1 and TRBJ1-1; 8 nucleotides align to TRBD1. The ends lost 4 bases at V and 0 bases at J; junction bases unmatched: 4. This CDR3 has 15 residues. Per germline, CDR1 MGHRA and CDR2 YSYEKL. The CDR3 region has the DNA TGCGCCAGCAGCCCCGCAGGGGGCATGAACACTGAAGCTTTCTTT. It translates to CASSPAGGMNTEAFF.

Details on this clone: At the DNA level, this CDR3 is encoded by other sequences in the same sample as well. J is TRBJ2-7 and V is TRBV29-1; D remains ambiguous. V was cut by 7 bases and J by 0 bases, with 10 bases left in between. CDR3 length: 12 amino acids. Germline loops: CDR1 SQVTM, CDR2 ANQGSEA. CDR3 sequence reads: CSATTPSYEQYF. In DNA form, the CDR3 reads TGCAGCGCCACGACACCCTCCTACGAGCAGTACTTC.

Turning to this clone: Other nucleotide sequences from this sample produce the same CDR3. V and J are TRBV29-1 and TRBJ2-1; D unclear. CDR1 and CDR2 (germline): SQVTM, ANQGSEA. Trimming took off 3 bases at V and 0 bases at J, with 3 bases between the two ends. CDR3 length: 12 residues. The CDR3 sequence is CSVDSSYNEQFF. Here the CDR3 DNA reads TGCAGCGTTGACAGCTCCTACAATGAGCAGTTCTTC.

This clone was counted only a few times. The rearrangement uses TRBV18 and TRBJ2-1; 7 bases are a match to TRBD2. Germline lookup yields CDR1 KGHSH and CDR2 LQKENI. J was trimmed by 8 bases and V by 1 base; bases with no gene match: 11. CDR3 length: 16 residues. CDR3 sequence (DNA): TGTGCCAGCTCACCACTTAGGACGGGGGGAAGGGATGAGCAGTTCTTC. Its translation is CASSPLRTGGRDEQFF.

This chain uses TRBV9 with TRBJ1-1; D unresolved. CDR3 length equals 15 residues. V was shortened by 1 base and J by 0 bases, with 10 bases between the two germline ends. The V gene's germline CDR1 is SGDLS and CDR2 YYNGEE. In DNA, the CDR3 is TGTGCCAGCAGCGTATTGGACGGAATGAACACTGAAGCTTTCTTT. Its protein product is CASSVLDGMNTEAFF.

The CDR3 nucleotides are TGTGCCAGCAGTTTACTCCCTCGAGGGACTGAAGCTTTCTTT. Protein product: CASSLLPRGTEAFF. This sequence joins TRBV28 and TRBJ1-1; D remains unclear. Germline CDR1 and CDR2: MDHEN and SYDVKM. Trimming pared 2 bases from V and 5 bases from J, leaving 12 bases between. This CDR3 is built from 14 residues. Full variable domain (remainder filled in from reference TRBV28 and TRBJ1-1): DVKVTQSSRYLVKRTGEKVFLECVQDMDHENMFWYRQDPGLGLRLIYFSYDVKMKEKGDIPEGYSVSREKKERFSLILESASTNQTSMYLCASSLLPRGTEAFFGQGTRLTVV.

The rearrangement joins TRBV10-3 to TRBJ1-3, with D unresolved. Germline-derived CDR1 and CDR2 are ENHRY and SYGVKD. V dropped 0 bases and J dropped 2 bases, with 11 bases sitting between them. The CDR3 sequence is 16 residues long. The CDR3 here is CAISESVGGAGNTIYF. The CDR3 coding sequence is TGTGCCATCAGTGAGTCCGTAGGAGGTGCTGGAAACACCATATATTTT.

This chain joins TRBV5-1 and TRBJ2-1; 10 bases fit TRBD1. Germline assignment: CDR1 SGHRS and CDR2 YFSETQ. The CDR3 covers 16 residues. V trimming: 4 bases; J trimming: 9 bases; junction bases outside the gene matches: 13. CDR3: CASSIRGQGRVGEQFF. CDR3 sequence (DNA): TGCGCCAGCAGCATCCGGGGACAGGGGCGGGTCGGTGAGCAGTTCTTC.

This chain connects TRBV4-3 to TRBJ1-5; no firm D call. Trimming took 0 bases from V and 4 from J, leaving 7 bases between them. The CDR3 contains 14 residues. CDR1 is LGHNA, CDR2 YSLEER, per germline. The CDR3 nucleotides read TGCGCCAGCAGCCAAGATCAAGAGAATCAGCCCCAGCATTTT. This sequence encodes CASSQDQENQPQHF.

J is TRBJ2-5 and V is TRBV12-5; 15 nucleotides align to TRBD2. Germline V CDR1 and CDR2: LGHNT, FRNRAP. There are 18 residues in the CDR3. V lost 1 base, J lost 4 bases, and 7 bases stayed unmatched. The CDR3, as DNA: TGTGCTAGTGGTTTGGCCGGACTAGCGGGAGGGATTGGAGAGACCCAGTACTTC. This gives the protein CASGLAGLAGGIGETQYF.

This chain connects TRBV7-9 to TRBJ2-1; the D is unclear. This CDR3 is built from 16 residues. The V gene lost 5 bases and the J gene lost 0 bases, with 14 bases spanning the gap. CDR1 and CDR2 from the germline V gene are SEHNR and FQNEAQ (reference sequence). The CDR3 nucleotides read TGTGCCAGCAGCCCCCCTCGGGCGAGCTCCTACAATGAGCAGTTCTTC. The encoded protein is CASSPPRASSYNEQFF.